A selection of T cell receptor beta chains follows, all from one sample in a study of neoadjuvant anti-PD-1 for oral cavity cancer. Only in-frame clones appear in the TCRdb table, and some are missing; sequencing was by immunoSEQ multiplex PCR. The table lists 9,800 or so clones, about 61% of them singletons. The specimen comprised PBMCs, sampled after nivolumab (anti-PD-1) treatment. The receptors here all came from a person between 40 and 85 years old with oral cavity squamous cell carcinoma. Both conserved end residues are part of each CDR3. The D gene is left open where the match is weak. Clone size is shown for a subset of rows, as once, few, many or a class of expanded clone.

v_call	d_call	clone_size	j_call	cdr3_aa	cdr3_nt
TRBV29-1	.	.	TRBJ1-2	CSVHGHDF	TGCAGCGTTCACGGACATGACTTC
TRBV7-3	TRBD1	.	TRBJ2-3	CASSRGTGDTQYF	TGTGCCAGCAGCCGTGGGACAGGGGATACGCAGTATTTT
TRBV2	.	.	TRBJ2-6	CASSEALPHNSGANVLTF	TGTGCCAGCAGTGAAGCCCTCCCGCACAACTCTGGGGCCAACGTCCTGACTTTC
TRBV6-5	.	few	TRBJ1-2	CASSYVAGNGYTF	TGTGCCAGCAGTTACGTGGCAGGGAATGGCTACACCTTC
TRBV27	.	once	TRBJ2-7	CASSYAQGGEQYF	TGTGCCAGCAGTTACGCTCAGGGGGGCGAGCAGTACTTC
TRBV4-1	.	.	TRBJ1-2	CASSQDRAYGYTF	TGCGCCAGCAGCCAAGATCGGGCCTATGGCTACACCTTC
TRBV29-1	.	.	TRBJ1-3	CSVEDGGRGVGSGNTIYF	TGCAGCGTTGAAGATGGGGGGCGAGGGGTCGGCTCTGGAAACACCATATATTTT
TRBV27	TRBD2	once	TRBJ2-1	CASISSGGIRNEQFF	TGTGCCAGCATAAGTAGCGGGGGAATACGAAATGAGCAGTTCTTC
TRBV6-5	.	once	TRBJ2-2	CASSYIVGATGELFF	TGTGCCAGCAGTTACATTGTGGGTGCCACCGGGGAGCTGTTTTTT
TRBV7-2	.	.	TRBJ2-3	CASSLAYTDTQYF	TGTGCCAGCAGCTTGGCCTACACAGATACGCAGTATTTT
TRBV25-1	TRBD1	.	TRBJ1-2	CASTGQGNLYGYTF	TGTGCCAGCACCGGACAGGGAAATTTGTATGGCTACACCTTC
TRBV5-1	.	.	TRBJ1-6	CASSSGHRDNSPLHF	TGCGCCAGCAGCAGCGGACACCGCGATAATTCACCCCTCCACTTT
TRBV5-1	TRBD2	.	TRBJ2-7	CASSLGEGGPGEQYF	TGCGCCAGCAGCTTGGGTGAGGGAGGGCCGGGCGAGCAGTACTTC
TRBV27	TRBD1	.	TRBJ2-7	CASSRGTGGVAYEQYF	TGTGCCAGCAGTCGGGGGACAGGAGGGGTAGCCTACGAGCAGTACTTC
TRBV2	.	.	TRBJ1-5	CASSDSGSIFNQPQHF	TGTGCCAGCAGTGACTCGGGCAGTATCTTTAATCAGCCCCAGCATTTT
TRBV27	TRBD1	.	TRBJ1-2	CASSPGQSYGYTF	TGTGCCAGCAGTCCGGGACAGTCCTATGGCTACACCTTC
TRBV5-4	TRBD1	few	TRBJ1-1	CASSFHRGGTEAFF	TGTGCCAGCAGCTTTCACAGGGGGGGAACTGAAGCTTTCTTT
TRBV7-6	TRBD1	.	TRBJ1-4	CASSQPSGGGGEKLFF	TGTGCCAGCAGCCAACCTTCAGGGGGAGGGGGTGAAAAACTGTTTTTT
TRBV7-8	.	.	TRBJ2-7	CASSGGAGSPYEQYF	TGTGCCAGCAGCGGTGGGGCAGGCAGCCCCTACGAGCAGTACTTC
TRBV7-2	.	few	TRBJ2-7	CASTLGNLGYEQYF	TGTGCCAGCACCTTAGGGAACCTGGGCTACGAGCAGTACTTC
TRBV7-6	.	few	TRBJ1-3	CASGTAGNTIYF	TGTGCCAGCGGTACGGCTGGAAACACCATATATTTT
TRBV6-1	TRBD2	.	TRBJ2-7	CASSEEGRTRSSYEQYF	TGTGCCAGCAGTGAAGAAGGGCGGACTAGGAGCTCCTACGAGCAGTACTTC
TRBV6-5	.	.	TRBJ1-5	CASSYSMAGGQPQHF	TGTGCCAGCAGTTACTCGATGGCAGGCGGTCAGCCCCAGCATTTT
TRBV27	TRBD1	few	TRBJ2-1	CASSSGQLYNEQFF	TGTGCCAGCAGTTCGGGACAGCTTTACAATGAGCAGTTCTTC
TRBV6-6	.	.	TRBJ1-1	CASSYVSRVDTEAFF	TGTGCCAGCAGTTACGTGAGCAGGGTGGACACTGAAGCTTTCTTT
TRBV6-5	.	few	TRBJ1-2	CASSYSGNYGYTF	TGTGCCAGCAGTTACTCGGGTAACTATGGCTACACCTTC
TRBV2	.	.	TRBJ2-1	CASSEGVLGSSYNEQFF	TGTGCCAGCAGTGAAGGCGTTCTGGGGAGCTCCTACAATGAGCAGTTCTTC
TRBV7-3	.	.	TRBJ1-1	CASSLGQNTEAFF	TGTGCCAGCAGCTTAGGGCAGAACACTGAAGCTTTCTTT
TRBV1	.	.	TRBJ2-3	CTSSRQGTTDTQYF	TGCACCAGCAGCCGACAGGGTACCACAGATACGCAGTATTTT
TRBV2	.	.	TRBJ2-5	CASSALAGETQYF	TGTGCCAGCAGTGCCCTAGCAGGAGAGACCCAGTACTTC
TRBV10-2	.	few	TRBJ2-7	CASSEGPPTLPNYEQYF	TGCGCCAGCAGTGAGGGGCCCCCAACACTACCTAACTACGAGCAGTACTTC
TRBV19	TRBD1	.	TRBJ1-1	CASRGTGGNTEAFF	TGTGCCAGTAGGGGGACAGGGGGAAACACTGAAGCTTTCTTT
TRBV5-1	.	.	TRBJ2-1	CASSLAGFYNEQFF	TGCGCCAGCAGCTTGGCTGGATTTTACAATGAGCAGTTCTTC
TRBV15	TRBD1	.	TRBJ1-5	CATSRDRQGANQPQHF	TGTGCCACCAGCAGAGATCGCCAGGGGGCTAATCAGCCCCAGCATTTT
TRBV2	TRBD2	.	TRBJ2-2	CASRETSGGTGELFF	TGTGCCAGCAGGGAAACTAGCGGGGGCACCGGGGAGCTGTTTTTT
TRBV6-4	TRBD2	.	TRBJ2-7	CASSDSRASGGPFLYEQYF	TGTGCCAGCAGTGACTCTAGGGCTAGCGGGGGCCCCTTTCTCTACGAGCAGTACTTC
TRBV5-1	.	.	TRBJ2-3	CASSLSTDTQYF	TGCGCCAGCAGCCTTTCCACAGATACGCAGTATTTT
TRBV19	.	few	TRBJ1-1	CASNSLRNTEAFF	TGTGCCAGTAACAGCCTCAGGAACACTGAAGCTTTCTTT
TRBV19	TRBD2	.	TRBJ2-1	CASTPPLAGGFAEQFF	TGTGCCAGTACCCCCCCTCTAGCGGGAGGGTTTGCTGAGCAGTTCTTC
TRBV5-1	.	few	TRBJ1-3	CASSLALGMGNTIYF	TGCGCCAGCAGCTTGGCCTTAGGTATGGGAAACACCATATATTTT
TRBV11-2	.	.	TRBJ1-1	CASSSDRVNTEAFF	TGTGCCAGCAGCTCGGACAGAGTGAACACTGAAGCTTTCTTT
TRBV30	.	.	TRBJ1-2	CAWGKQGRGYTF	TGTGCCTGGGGTAAACAGGGTCGTGGCTACACCTTC
TRBV2	.	.	TRBJ1-5	CASSEDSYSNQPQHF	TGTGCCAGCAGTGAAGACAGCTATAGCAATCAGCCCCAGCATTTT
TRBV4-1	TRBD2	.	TRBJ2-7	CASSQDGIAGGNEQYF	TGCGCCAGCAGCCAAGATGGAATAGCGGGAGGAAACGAGCAGTACTTC
TRBV6-5	.	.	TRBJ1-3	CASSYSWGNGNTIYF	TGTGCCAGCAGTTACTCGTGGGGTAATGGAAACACCATATATTTT
TRBV15	.	.	TRBJ1-1	CATSTRGGSGTEAFF	TGTGCCACCAGCACCAGAGGGGGTTCGGGGACTGAAGCTTTCTTT
TRBV5-1	.	.	TRBJ2-1	CASSPRATEEGEQFF	TGCGCCAGCAGCCCTCGTGCGACAGAAGAAGGGGAGCAGTTCTTC
TRBV25-1	.	.	TRBJ2-3	CASSGRRTTDTQYF	TGTGCCAGCAGTGGACGCCGCACCACAGATACGCAGTATTTT
TRBV2	.	.	TRBJ1-1	CASGPKRGGTEAFF	TGTGCCAGCGGCCCTAAAAGGGGGGGCACTGAAGCTTTCTTT
TRBV6-6	.	few	TRBJ2-7	CASSLPNFYEQYF	TGTGCCAGCAGTTTACCGAATTTCTACGAGCAGTACTTC
TRBV2	TRBD2	.	TRBJ2-1	CASSLNLAGDEQFF	TGTGCCAGCAGTCTAAATCTAGCGGGGGATGAGCAGTTCTTC